The sequence of this T cell receptor (beta chain) was determined in a study of beta chain features in type 1 diabetes. The CDR3 has 16 amino acids. The V gene lost 4 bases and the J gene lost 6 bases, with 19 bases spanning the gap. Study-wide results and caveats: The naive, central memory and Treg TCRB repertoires of patients appeared to be more similar to one another than those of healthy donors. Moderate but significant shortening of TCRB CDR3s was recorded in all four CD4+ subsets from Type 1 diabetes patients. Junctions at VDJ sites from type 1 diabetes patients had fewer insertions and more deletions.

On this clone itself: Antigen specificity is unknown.

Isolated RNA was reverse transcribed in full, so expressed TCRB transcripts were sequenced. Sequencing used immunoSEQ multiplex PCR; TCRdb keeps in-frame clones, though not all of them. In the table there are 150,000 to 200,000 clones, 6.5% to 10% of which are singletons. The V and J genes are TRBV23-1 and TRBJ1-5, with a tentative D call TRBD1 (6 bases). TRBV23-1 is annotated as an ORF whose role is uncertain. Material for sequencing was central memory CD4+ T cells from blood. The source is a woman aged 18-29 years with type 1 diabetes. The CDR3 here is CASSPRPRQVGQPQHF. The CDR3, as DNA: TGCGCCAGCAGTCCCCGGCCGCGACAGGTTGGTCAGCCCCAGCATTTT.